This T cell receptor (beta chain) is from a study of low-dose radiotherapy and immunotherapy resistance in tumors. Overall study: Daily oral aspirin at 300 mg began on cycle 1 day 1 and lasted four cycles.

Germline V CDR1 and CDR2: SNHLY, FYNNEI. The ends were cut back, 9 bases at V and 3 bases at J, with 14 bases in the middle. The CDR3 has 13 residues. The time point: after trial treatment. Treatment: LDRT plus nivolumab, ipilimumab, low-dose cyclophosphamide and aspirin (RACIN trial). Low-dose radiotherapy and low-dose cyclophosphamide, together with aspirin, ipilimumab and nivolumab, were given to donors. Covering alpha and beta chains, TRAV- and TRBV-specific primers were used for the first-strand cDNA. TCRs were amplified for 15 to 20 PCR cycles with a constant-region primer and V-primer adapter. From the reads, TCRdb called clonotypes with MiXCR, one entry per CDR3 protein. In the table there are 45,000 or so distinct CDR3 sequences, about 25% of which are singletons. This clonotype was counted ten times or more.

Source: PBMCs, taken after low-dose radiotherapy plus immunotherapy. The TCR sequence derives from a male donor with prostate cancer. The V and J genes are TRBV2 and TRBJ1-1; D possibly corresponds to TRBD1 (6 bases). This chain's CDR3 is CASSQGADTEAFF. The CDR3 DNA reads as TGTGCCAGTTCACAGGGTGCGGACACTGAAGCTTTCTTT.